This T cell receptor beta chain is drawn from a study of response to subunit inactivated influenza vaccine. Looked up from germline, CDR1 is MNHEY and CDR2 is SVGEGT. Trimming removed 3 bases from V and 5 bases from J, with 13 bases in between. The CDR3 covers 14 residues. This clonotype was detected a few times. TCRdb re-analysed the RT-PCR reads in MiXCR, keeping a single row per CDR3 protein. This table holds about 620,000 distinct CDR3 sequences, over 9% found once. The data were also submitted as part of a second study, on T cells expressing NK-cell markers. This second study says: With UMIs, 5'RACE template switching was used to make TCR beta cDNA. Sorting was restricted to alpha-beta TCR T cells by an anti-gamma-delta TCR antibody in several experiments. NKG2C+ dominant clonotype frequencies in 6 or 7 donors were roughly 1.0-7.5% of CD8+ T cells. In several donors, dominant clonotypes made up about 28.3-60.1% of CD3+CD56-NKG2C+ cells.

Sequencing was performed on PBMCs from blood, taken on the day of vaccination. This sequence originates from a man over 45 who received an inactivated influenza vaccine. The V gene is TRBV6-2 or TRBV6-3, the J gene TRBJ1-1; D gene uncertain. CDR3 amino acids: CASSYEVFGTEAFF. The CDR3 coding sequence is TGTGCCAGCAGTTATGAGGTGTTTGGGACTGAAGCTTTCTTT.